One and the same sample provided the 21 T cell receptor beta chains below, sequenced in a study of T-cell memory formation after mild COVID-19 (dated by TCRdb to the early 2020s). Libraries were built with 5' RACE. The reads were generated on an Illumina NovaSeq 6000. The public sequencing data were trimmed at Q25 with fastp and processed into clonotypes with MiXCR by TCRdb, which kept only in-frame beta chains. CDR3 protein sequences are deduplicated, and each keeps its most common genes and DNA. Counted in this sample were more than 450,000 distinct CDR3 sequences; roughly 17% of them appeared once. The ten largest clones represent 12% of the sample. Material: PBMCs or a T cell subset sorted from them (not recorded which). Receptor source: an adult woman who had mild COVID-19 (a few samples of this study predate the infection). The sample titles of this study are shuffled in the database, so cell type and time point are left out; the donor was told from shared clones.

The J gene is TRBJ2-1, the V gene TRBV23-1; D is unresolved. TRBV23-1 is classed as an ORF, of uncertain function. CDR3 length: 16 residues. Between the trimmed V and J ends, which lost 0 bases and 3 bases, there was a span of 12 bases. CDR3 bases: TGCGCCAGCAGTCAATCCCGAGGTTCCTTCTACAATGAGCAGTTCTTC. It specifies CASSQSRGSFYNEQFF.

The V and J genes are TRBV7-2 and TRBJ2-1; TRBD1 aligns across 9 bases. The CDR3 extends over 15 amino acids. Germline-derived CDR1 and CDR2 are SGHTA and FQGNSA. Unmatched junction bases numbered 5, after V lost 1 base and J lost 7 bases. The CDR3 sequence is CASSLVPTGGNEQFF. Written as DNA, the CDR3 is TGTGCCAGCAGCTTAGTACCGACAGGGGGGAATGAGCAGTTCTTC.

This clonotype occurred a few times. V and J are TRBV4-1 and TRBJ2-5; D unresolved. The CDR3 covers 15 residues. Per the germline V gene, CDR1 is MGHRA and CDR2 is YSYEKL. V dropped 0 bases and J dropped 2 bases, with 10 bases sitting between them. CDR3 bases: TGCGCCAGCAGCCAAGATATGTACAGACAAGAGACCCAGTACTTC. Its protein is CASSQDMYRQETQYF.

This clonotype was seen only a few times. V gene TRBV7-9 combines with J gene TRBJ1-6, with 7 bases identical to TRBD1. After removal of 2 bases from V and 7 bases from J, the junction contained 5 bases not matched to a gene. Germline V CDR1 and CDR2: SEHNR, FQNEAQ (reference sequence). The CDR3 spans 15 residues. CDR3 nucleotides: TGTGCCAGCAGCTTACCCGGGACAGTGAATTCACCCCTCCACTTT. Its translation: CASSLPGTVNSPLHF.

This clonotype was counted between two and nine times. The rearrangement uses TRBV2 and TRBJ2-7; TRBD1 matches at 7 bases. This CDR3 is built from 15 residues. The germline gives CDR1 SNHLY, CDR2 FYNNEI. With V trimmed by 4 bases and J by 0 bases, 6 bases remained unmatched. This CDR3 is CASSGRDRFSYEQYF. CDR3 nucleotides: TGTGCCAGCAGTGGCCGGGACAGATTCTCCTACGAGCAGTACTTC.

The gene calls are TRBV9 and TRBJ2-7, with D perhaps matching TRBD2 (6 bases). CDR1 and CDR2 (germline): SGDLS, YYNGEE. V was trimmed by 0 bases and J by 4 bases, leaving 11 bases between them. This CDR3 spans 14 amino acids. The CDR3 region is CASSVVDSGYEQYF. The CDR3 DNA is TGTGCCAGCAGCGTAGTGGATAGCGGTTACGAGCAGTACTTC.

This clonotype was counted between two and nine times. The chain carries TRBV6-2 or TRBV6-3 and TRBJ1-4, with a tentative D call TRBD1 (5 bases). Germline assignment: CDR1 MNHEY and CDR2 SVGEGT. V shed 6 bases and J shed 6 bases, with 14 bases lying between them. The CDR3 runs to 14 residues. CDR3 sequence reads: CASRHVGTDEKLFF. CDR3 in DNA: TGTGCCAGCAGGCATGTCGGGACGGATGAAAAACTGTTTTTT.

Turning to this clonotype: The junction does not match germline at one end; this may be a read error. V gene TRBV7-9 combines with J gene TRBJ2-1, with TRBD2 as a possible D gene (5 bases). CDR1 and CDR2 (germline): SEHNR, FQNEAQ (reference sequence). The CDR3 has 12 amino acids. This CDR3 reads CASRLAWDEQFF. The DNA for the CDR3 is TGTGCCAGCAGATTAGCGTGGGATGAGCAGTTCTTC.

J is TRBJ2-5 and V is TRBV5-1, with D maybe TRBD2 (5 bases). Germline V gene lookup returns CDR1 SGHRS and CDR2 YFSETQ. The V and J ends lost 1 base and 1 base respectively, with 11 bases between them. The CDR3 length is 15 residues. CDR3 sequence reads: CASSLTGIIQETQYF. The CDR3 DNA follows: TGCGCCAGCAGCTTGACCGGGATCATCCAAGAGACCCAGTACTTC.

This clonotype was counted between two and nine times. The chain carries TRBV20-1 and TRBJ2-2, with D possibly TRBD1 on 5 matching bases. The V and J ends lost 0 bases and 6 bases respectively, with 11 bases between them. The length of the CDR3 is 14 residues. The V gene's germline CDR1 is DFQATT and CDR2 SNEGSKA (reference sequence). CDR3 sequence reads: CSARDQGSPGELFF. Here the CDR3 DNA reads TGCAGTGCTAGAGATCAGGGTAGCCCCGGGGAGCTGTTTTTT.

The genes are TRBV11-3 and TRBJ2-5; D possibly corresponds to TRBD1 (6 bases). Germline V gives CDR1 SGHNT, CDR2 YENEEA. The CDR3 length is 15 residues. The V end lost 1 base, the J end lost 2 bases, and 11 bases lay between the germline ends. CDR3 residues: CASSLGQVGQETQYF. Here the CDR3 DNA reads TGTGCCAGCAGCTTAGGACAGGTTGGACAAGAGACCCAGTACTTC.

The chain is built from TRBV12-3 or TRBV12-4 and TRBJ2-1; 15 bases are shared with TRBD2. This CDR3 is 17 amino acids long. The ends lost 5 bases at V and 10 bases at J; junction bases unmatched: 12. CDR3 loop: CASSPRTSGRASGEQFF. The CDR3 DNA reads as TGTGCCAGCAGTCCGAGGACTAGCGGGAGGGCCTCTGGCGAGCAGTTCTTC.

This clonotype has at least ten counts. CDR3 sequence: CASSAGTSGGHETQYF. CDR3 bases: TGCGCCAGCAGCGCCGGGACTAGCGGGGGGCACGAGACCCAGTACTTC. The J gene is TRBJ2-5, the V gene TRBV5-1, with 15 bases identical to TRBD2. Germline V CDR1 and CDR2: SGHRS, YFSETQ. CDR3 length equals 16 residues. The V segment lost 4 bases and the J segment 5 bases; nucleotides outside the gene matches: 6.

V usage is TRBV11-2 and J usage is TRBJ2-7; D tentatively reads TRBD1 or TRBD2 (6 bases each). Germline V gives CDR1 SGHAT, CDR2 FQNNGV. The CDR3 runs 15 residues. The V end was cut by 6 bases, the J end by 3 bases, with 18 bases between. CDR3 nucleotide sequence: TGTGCCAGCAGTCCATTTGGGGGGCAGATCTACGAGCAGTACTTC. The encoded protein is CASSPFGGQIYEQYF.

The chain links TRBV7-2 to TRBJ1-1, with TRBD1 identical over 8 bases. Trimming removed 0 bases from V and 4 bases from J; junction bases left unmatched: 7. This CDR3 is 16 amino acids long. Germline V lookup: CDR1 SGHTA, CDR2 FQGNSA. The CDR3 protein is CASSLAQRGQGTEAFF. CDR3 nucleotides: TGTGCCAGCAGCTTAGCGCAGCGAGGACAGGGCACTGAAGCTTTCTTT.

The chain couples TRBV7-2 to TRBJ2-3; 10 positions agree with TRBD2. With V trimmed by 4 bases and J by 1 base, 5 bases remained unmatched. Germline assignment: CDR1 SGHTA and CDR2 FQGNSA. The CDR3 is 16 residues long. DNA of the CDR3: TGTGCCAGCAGCTCACTAGCGGGAATGGGCACAGATACGCAGTATTTT. Protein sequence: CASSSLAGMGTDTQYF. Complete variable domain (other parts from reference TRBV7-2 and TRBJ2-3): GAGVSQSPSNKVTEKGKDVELRCDPISGHTALYWYRQSLGQGLEFLIYFQGNSAPDKSGLPSDRFSAERTGGSVSTLTIQRTQQEDSAVYLCASSSLAGMGTDTQYFGPGTRLTVL.

V and J are TRBV19 and TRBJ1-2; D might be TRBD1 (5 bases). This CDR3 is 14 amino acids long. Germline-derived CDR1 and CDR2 are LNHDA and SQIVND (reference sequence). The V gene lost 7 bases and the J gene lost 0 bases, with 12 bases spanning the gap. The CDR3 DNA reads TGTGCCAGTAACAGAACAGGTGCTAACTATGGCTACACCTTC. Its protein product is CASNRTGANYGYTF. The full variable domain, with the rest looked up from reference TRBV19 and TRBJ1-2, is DGGITQSPKYLFRKEGQNVTLSCEQNLNHDAMYWYRQDPGQGLRLIYYSQIVNDFQKGDIAEGYSVSREKKESFPLTVTSAQKNPTAFYLCASNRTGANYGYTFGSGTRLTVV.

A word on this clonotype: The germline gene is not matched at one end of the junction; a read error may be the cause. V gene TRBV7-8 combines with J gene TRBJ2-3; no clear D. Germline V lookup: CDR1 SGHVS, CDR2 FQNEAQ. The CDR3 runs to 13 residues. The CDR3 nucleotides are TGCGCCAGCAGCTTAGCAGTGGGAGATACGCAGTATTTT. Its translation: CASSLAVGDTQYF. Variable domain in full (rest from reference TRBV7-8 and TRBJ2-3): GAGVSQSPRYKVAKRGQDVALRCDPISGHVSLFWYQQALGQGPEFLTYFQNEAQLDKSGLPSDRFFAERPEGSVSTLKIQRTQQEDSAVYLCASSLAVGDTQYFGPGTRLTVL.

The table lists this clonotype with many counts. V is TRBV7-9 and J is TRBJ1-2; 7 positions match TRBD1. The J segment lost 7 bases and the V segment lost 5 bases, leaving 4 bases of the junction unmatched. The CDR3 has 12 residues. In germline, CDR1 is SEHNR, CDR2 FQNEAQ (reference sequence). CDR3: CASSDRVGGYTF. The CDR3 nucleotides read TGTGCCAGCAGCGACAGGGTTGGTGGCTACACCTTC. Using reference TRBV7-9 and TRBJ1-2 for the parts outside the CDR3, the full variable domain is DTGVSQNPRHKITKRGQNVTFRCDPISEHNRLYWYRQTLGQGPEFLTYFQNEAQLEKSRLLSDRFSAERPKGSFSTLEIQRTEQGDSAMYLCASSDRVGGYTFGSGTRLTVV.

V is TRBV28 and J is TRBJ2-5; TRBD1 is a possible D gene (5 bases). Trimming shortened V by 8 bases and J by 5 bases, and 15 bases separated the two germline ends. The germline V gene encodes CDR1 MDHEN and CDR2 SYDVKM. The CDR3 contains 13 residues. CDR3 DNA: TGTGCCAGCCGGACACCCCCTGGGGAGACCCAGTACTTC. Its translation: CASRTPPGETQYF.

This clonotype has only a few counts. This chain joins TRBV7-9 and TRBJ2-6; D is uncertain. Per germline, CDR1 SEHNR and CDR2 FQNEAQ (reference sequence). CDR3 length: 18 amino acids. V was pared by 2 bases and J by 0 bases, with 14 bases between. Written as DNA, the CDR3 is TGTGCCAGCAGCTTATCGTGGCAGGAGAGCTCTGGGGCCAACGTCCTGACTTTC. Encoded protein: CASSLSWQESSGANVLTF.